Listed below are T cell receptor beta chains from one sample, sequenced in a study of OX40 agonist ivuxolimab in advanced cancers. Libraries were prepared by immunoSEQ multiplex PCR; TCRdb keeps only in-frame clonotypes and omits some of them. The table lists under 90,000 clones, approximately 90% of them singletons. The sample was CD4+ or CD8+ T cells sorted from blood, taken in a trial of the OX40 agonist ivuxolimab. These receptors originate from an adult with an advanced solid tumor such as melanoma, head and neck, liver or kidney cancer. Each CDR3 is given with its conserved first and last residue. A D gene is named only where the DNA matches it firmly. Expanded clones are given a class, and other clones once, few, many or no size at all.

NA	TRBJ1-5	TRBD1	TRBV19	CASSIHPDRPYSNQPQHF	TGTGCCAGTAGTATCCACCCGGACAGGCCCTATAGCAATCAGCCCCAGCATTTT
once	TRBJ1-2	NA	TRBV6-1	CASSAWKGGNGYTF	TGTGCCAGCAGCGCCTGGAAGGGTGGGAATGGCTACACCTTC
NA	TRBJ2-3	NA	TRBV5-4	CASSQGRTSTDTQYF	TGTGCCAGCAGCCAGGGACGGACTAGCACAGATACGCAGTATTTT
NA	TRBJ1-1	TRBD1	TRBV5-4	CASSSIGSRQGWSTEAFF	TGTGCCAGCAGCTCTATTGGGTCACGACAGGGTTGGAGCACTGAAGCTTTCTTT
NA	TRBJ2-1	NA	TRBV6-1	CASSERGGYDEQFF	TGTGCCAGCAGTGAAAGGGGTGGGTACGATGAGCAGTTCTTC
NA	TRBJ2-1	NA	TRBV9	CASSVAPWNEQFF	TGTGCCAGCAGCGTAGCCCCATGGAATGAGCAGTTCTTC
NA	TRBJ2-2	TRBD1	TRBV4-1	CASLGTGNTGELFF	TGCGCCAGCTTAGGGACAGGGAACACCGGGGAGCTGTTTTTT
once	TRBJ1-1	NA	TRBV29-1	CSVEGRVGTEAFF	TGCAGCGTTGAAGGCAGGGTAGGGACTGAAGCTTTCTTT
NA	TRBJ2-3	NA	TRBV7-9	CASSASGVLTDTQYF	TGTGCCAGCAGCGCGTCAGGGGTTTTAACAGATACGCAGTATTTT
NA	TRBJ1-1	TRBD1	TRBV7-9	CASSFPDRGYTEAFF	TGTGCCAGCAGCTTCCCCGACAGGGGATATACTGAAGCTTTCTTT
NA	TRBJ2-7	TRBD2	TRBV29-1	CSVGTPGLVSHEQYF	TGCAGCGTTGGAACCCCCGGACTAGTTAGTCACGAGCAGTACTTC
NA	TRBJ1-3	NA	TRBV30	CAWSVKGTGNTIYF	TGTGCCTGGAGTGTAAAGGGGACTGGAAACACCATATATTTT
NA	TRBJ2-7	NA	TRBV15	CATSRDPTSYEQYF	TGTGCCACCAGCAGAGACCCGACTAGTTACGAGCAGTACTTC
few	TRBJ1-1	NA	TRBV19	CASSSYTNTEAFF	TGTGCCAGTAGTTCCTACACGAACACTGAAGCTTTCTTT
NA	TRBJ2-7	TRBD2	TRBV28	CASNAGGHNTYEQYF	TGTGCCAGCAACGCGGGGGGACATAATACCTACGAGCAGTACTTC
few	TRBJ2-5	NA	TRBV11-3	CASSSWAAQETQYF	TGTGCCAGCAGCTCTTGGGCGGCCCAAGAGACCCAGTACTTC
NA	TRBJ2-7	TRBD1	TRBV13	CASSLRQGNYEQYF	TGTGCCAGCAGTCTAAGACAGGGTAATTACGAGCAGTACTTC
NA	TRBJ2-5	NA	TRBV11-3	CASSKRGETQYF	TGTGCCAGCAGTAAGAGGGGAGAGACCCAGTACTTC
NA	TRBJ1-2	TRBD1	TRBV19	CASSMSDPRQGNYGYTF	TGTGCCAGTAGTATGAGCGATCCGAGACAGGGTAACTATGGCTACACCTTC
NA	TRBJ2-1	TRBD2	TRBV18	CASSPPKREGYNEQFF	TGTGCCAGCTCACCACCCAAGCGGGAGGGGTACAATGAGCAGTTCTTC
NA	TRBJ2-1	NA	TRBV10-3	CAISESGGGYNEQFF	TGTGCCATCAGTGAGTCGGGAGGAGGTTACAATGAGCAGTTCTTC
NA	TRBJ1-2	TRBD1	TRBV4-1	CASNQPLTGQKGYTF	TGCGCCAGCAACCAACCCTTGACAGGGCAGAAAGGCTACACCTTC
NA	TRBJ1-1	NA	TRBV15	CATSMGSGGMNTEAFF	TGTGCCACCAGCATGGGGTCCGGGGGGATGAACACTGAAGCTTTCTTT
NA	TRBJ1-3	TRBD1	TRBV5-1	CASSLGRRQGPQSSGNTIYF	TGCGCCAGCAGCTTGGGACGCCGACAGGGGCCTCAGAGCTCTGGAAACACCATATATTTT
NA	TRBJ2-7	NA	TRBV21-1	CATIARSSYEQYF	TGTGCCACCATAGCGAGGAGCTCCTACGAGCAGTACTTC
few	TRBJ1-1	NA	TRBV7-2	CASSFGQQAFF	TGTGCCAGCAGCTTTGGACAGCAAGCTTTCTTT